At least ten counts were recorded for the clone carrying this TCR beta chain. The data stem from a study of blood T cells in healthy people across ages. Across the study: Researchers report that template switching captured about one barcoded beta molecule per two T cells.

CDR3 size: 14 residues. V lost 8 bases and J 0 bases, leaving 11 bases between the germline ends. Isolation of PBMCs gave at least 6 million cells per sample. Sample-barcoded 5' priming and a J-beta primer mix drove a second PCR of roughly 6 to 12 cycles. TCRdb independently ran MiXCR on the 5' RACE reads; one entry per CDR3 protein. This table holds about 800,000 distinct CDR3 sequences, around 50% found once. J is TRBJ2-1 and V is TRBV12-3 or TRBV12-4; a weak D match, TRBD2 (6 bases). The clonotype comes from a man at least 80 years old in good health. The sample comprised blood. The CDR3 DNA reads TGTGCCAGCGAATTCGGGAGCTCCTACAATGAGCAGTTCTTC. Protein sequence: CASEFGSSYNEQFF.